Listed here are 10 T cell receptor beta chains from one sample, sequenced in a study of T cell responses to AZD1222 COVID-19 vaccine. Generated by immunoSEQ multiplex PCR, the TCRdb table keeps only in-frame clones and is missing some. The sample has tens of thousands of clones, around 90% seen once; the top ten hold 4.5% to 5.5%. The sample in question was peripheral blood, obtained on day 0 of AZD1222 vaccination. The source is an adult in good health.

This clone has more than one count but fewer than ten. The chain has TRBV5-1 and TRBJ1-6; tentative D call: TRBD1 (6 bases). V lost 0 bases and J 8 bases, leaving 15 bases between the germline ends. Germline V gene lookup returns CDR1 SGHRS and CDR2 YFSETQ. There are 16 residues in the CDR3. The CDR3 sequence is CASSLDGHRDDSPLHF. CDR3 nucleotide sequence: TGCGCCAGCAGCTTGGACGGGCACAGGGATGATTCACCCCTCCACTTT.

The chain couples TRBV27 to TRBJ1-2, with D hard to call. V lost 2 bases and J 8 bases, leaving 15 bases between the germline ends. CDR1 is MNHEY and CDR2 is SMNVEV in the germline V gene (reference sequence). The CDR3 is 14 residues long. CDR3 nucleotides: TGTGCCAGCAGTTTAAGGGTGCCTATCGCCGGCTACACCTTC. It is translated as CASSLRVPIAGYTF.

This clone was recorded a few times. The V call is TRBV7-3, the J call TRBJ2-7, with 9 bases lining up with TRBD1. The CDR3 covers 14 residues. Germline-derived CDR1 and CDR2 are SGHTA and FQGTGA. Unmatched junction bases numbered 7, after V lost 5 bases and J lost 5 bases. CDR3 DNA: TGTGCCAGCAGCGCGGGACAGGGACATAACGAGCAGTACTTC. As protein: CASSAGQGHNEQYF.

This chain links TRBV6-5 with TRBJ2-1, with a tentative D call TRBD2 (6 bases). Germline V CDR1 and CDR2: MNHEY, SVGAGI. V was trimmed by 6 bases and J by 9 bases, leaving 12 bases between them. This CDR3 contains 12 residues. CDR3 amino acids: CASSQGRTEQFF. The CDR3 DNA sequence: TGTGCCAGCAGCCAAGGGAGGACTGAGCAGTTCTTC.

Turning to this clone: The identical CDR3 is also encoded by other nucleotide sequences in the sample. The V and J genes are TRBV5-1 and TRBJ2-1; D gene unclear. V was trimmed by 0 bases and J by 0 bases, leaving 1 base between them. The V gene's germline CDR1 is SGHRS and CDR2 YFSETQ. The CDR3 runs to 13 residues. The CDR3 loop reads CASSLGSYNEQFF. The DNA for the CDR3 is TGCGCCAGCAGCTTGGGCTCCTACAATGAGCAGTTCTTC. The whole variable domain, filled in from reference TRBV5-1 and TRBJ2-1, reads KAGVTQTPRYLIKTRGQQVTLSCSPISGHRSVSWYQQTPGQGLQFLFEYFSETQRNKGNFPGRFSGRQFSNSRSEMNVSTLELGDSALYLCASSLGSYNEQFFGPGTRLTVL.

The rearrangement uses TRBV4-1 and TRBJ2-1; 7 bases fit TRBD2. V lost 0 bases to trimming and J lost 5 bases; unmatched junction nucleotides: 10. The CDR3 sequence is 17 residues long. Germline CDR1 is MGHRA and CDR2 is YSYEKL. The CDR3 DNA is TGCGCCAGCAGCCAAGATCGAATGGGCGGGGGAAACAATGAGCAGTTCTTC. It is translated as CASSQDRMGGGNNEQFF.

This clone was seen once. This chain uses TRBV7-2 with TRBJ2-7; 14 bases agree with TRBD2. The germline CDR1 and CDR2 sequences are SGHTA and FQGNSA. The CDR3 consists of 16 residues. J was trimmed by 7 bases and V by 1 base; bases with no gene match: 6. As DNA, the CDR3 is TGTGCCAGCAGCTTAGGGGGACTAGCGGGGGCCAAAGAGCAGTACTTC. Amino acids: CASSLGGLAGAKEQYF.

This clone was seen only once. The rearrangement uses TRBV5-4 and TRBJ2-7; a possible D gene is TRBD1 (5 bases). The CDR3 consists of 15 residues. The germline gives CDR1 SGHNT, CDR2 YYREEE (reference sequence). V lost 4 bases, J lost 3 bases, and 17 bases lay in between. CDR3 in amino acids: CASSPKGAHRYEQYF. CDR3 coding DNA: TGTGCCAGCAGCCCTAAAGGGGCACACCGCTACGAGCAGTACTTC.

This clone was observed a handful of times. The rearrangement links TRBV7-9 to TRBJ1-2; D is possibly TRBD1 (6 bases). The germline V and J ends were trimmed by 6 bases and 7 bases, with 12 bases remaining between them. The CDR3 sequence is 12 residues long. CDR1 is SEHNR and CDR2 is FQNEAQ in the germline V gene (reference sequence). The CDR3 region has the DNA TGTGCCAGCAGTGAACTACAGGGTGGCTACACCTTC. Translating it yields CASSELQGGYTF.

The J gene is TRBJ2-2, the V gene TRBV19; D tentatively fits TRBD1 or TRBD2 (5 bases each). The V and J ends lost 3 bases and 0 bases respectively, with 11 bases between them. The germline V gene encodes CDR1 LNHDA and CDR2 SQIVND (reference sequence). The CDR3 spans 16 residues. The CDR3 DNA reads TGTGCCAGTAGTATTCGAGGGGCGCCGAACACCGGGGAGCTGTTTTTT. It specifies CASSIRGAPNTGELFF.